The 14 T cell receptor beta chains given below trace back to one sample, sequenced in a study of blood T cells in healthy people across ages. Together with a sample-barcoded 5' primer, a J-beta primer mix was included in a second PCR lasting roughly 6 to 12 cycles. In TCRdb, the 5' RACE reads were re-called with MiXCR into one record per CDR3 protein. This sample carries about a million distinct CDR3 sequences, around 48% of them seen once, and the ten largest clones take around an eighth. The sample taken for sequencing was blood. The receptors derive from a man aged 30 to 45 in good health.

The V gene is TRBV5-5, the J gene TRBJ1-5; 9 nucleotides agree with TRBD1. The CDR3 covers 16 residues. CDR1 SGHKS and CDR2 YYEKEE come from the germline V gene (reference sequence). J gave up 0 bases and V 3 bases, and 4 bases lay outside the gene matches. The CDR3 DNA follows: TGTGCCAGCAGCTGGGGGACAGGGAATAGCAATCAGCCCCAGCATTTT. Amino acid sequence: CASSWGTGNSNQPQHF.

The genes are TRBV4-2 and TRBJ2-7; tentative D call: TRBD2 (6 bases). V was cut by 2 bases and J by 3 bases, with 11 bases left in between. This CDR3 has 14 amino acids. Germline V gene sequence: CDR1 LGHNA, CDR2 YNFKEQ. The CDR3 region is CASSQNTGVYEQYF. As DNA, the CDR3 is TGTGCCAGCAGCCAAAATACGGGGGTCTACGAGCAGTACTTC.

The chain uses TRBV9 and TRBJ2-7, with D possibly being TRBD1 or TRBD2 (7 bases each). V dropped 3 bases and J dropped 1 base, with 14 bases sitting between them. CDR1 SGDLS and CDR2 YYNGEE come from the germline V gene. CDR3 size: 15 residues. DNA for the CDR3: TGTGCCAGCAGCGCGAGACAGGGAGGGTCCTACGAGCAGTACTTC. Its protein is CASSARQGGSYEQYF.

The V call is TRBV14, the J call TRBJ2-7, with a weak D call TRBD2 (5 bases). The germline gives CDR1 SGHDN, CDR2 FVKESK. V dropped 0 bases and J dropped 5 bases, with 14 bases sitting between them. CDR3 length equals 15 residues. The CDR3 loop is CASSQEGRERDEQYF. CDR3 nucleotides: TGTGCCAGCAGCCAAGAAGGCAGAGAGAGGGACGAGCAGTACTTC.

The V and J genes are TRBV12-3 or TRBV12-4 and TRBJ2-3, with D tentatively TRBD1 or TRBD2 (5 bases each). Between the trimmed V and J ends, which lost 5 bases and 2 bases, there was a span of 17 bases. This CDR3 has 16 residues. The CDR3 DNA reads TGTGCCAGCAGTGTTGGGACCCGCGCCTTCACAGATACGCAGTATTTT. This translates into CASSVGTRAFTDTQYF.

This chain connects TRBV6-2 or TRBV6-3 to TRBJ1-5, with 9 nucleotides matching TRBD1. V trimming: 6 bases; J trimming: 4 bases; junction bases outside the gene matches: 7. The length of the CDR3 is 15 residues. Per germline, CDR1 MNHEY and CDR2 SVGEGT. The CDR3: CASREPGQGNQPQHF. CDR3 coding DNA: TGTGCCAGCAGGGAGCCTGGACAGGGGAATCAGCCCCAGCATTTT.

This chain connects TRBV29-1 to TRBJ2-5; 9 bases are a match to TRBD2. The CDR3 totals 15 residues. The V and J ends lost 4 bases and 10 bases, in that order; junction bases with no gene match: 16. Germline CDR1 reads SQVTM; CDR2 reads ANQGSEA. CDR3 loop: CSVVGAAGGFSDQYF. The CDR3 region has the DNA TGCAGCGTTGTGGGTGCAGCGGGGGGTTTTAGTGACCAGTACTTC.

Written as DNA, the CDR3 is TGCAGTGCTAGTCCTTCGAAGGGGGCGGGGTCGGGAGATACGCAGTATTTT. Encoded protein: CSASPSKGAGSGDTQYF. V gene TRBV20-1 combines with J gene TRBJ2-3, with a tentative D call TRBD1 (7 bases). Trimming pared 3 bases from V and 5 bases from J, leaving 24 bases between. CDR3 length: 17 amino acids. Germline V gene lookup returns CDR1 DFQATT and CDR2 SNEGSKA (reference sequence).

The chain employs TRBV20-1 and TRBJ2-5; 9 bases fit TRBD2. With V trimmed by 4 bases and J by 3 bases, 3 bases remained unmatched. The CDR3 has 13 amino acids. CDR1 and CDR2 from the germline V gene are DFQATT and SNEGSKA (reference sequence). The CDR3: CSATRTSEETQYF. The CDR3 DNA sequence: TGCAGTGCTACCCGGACTAGCGAAGAGACCCAGTACTTC.

The chain links TRBV6-5 to TRBJ1-1, with 8 bases aligning to TRBD1. The germline V gene encodes CDR1 MNHEY and CDR2 SVGAGI. The CDR3 consists of 18 residues. The V and J ends lost 4 bases and 5 bases, in that order; junction bases with no gene match: 18. CDR3 protein: CASSFLTGQGGVTTEAFF. CDR3 DNA sequence: TGTGCCAGCAGTTTCTTGACAGGACAGGGTGGGGTAACGACTGAAGCTTTCTTT.

The rearrangement uses TRBV13 and TRBJ2-7; 7 bases fit TRBD1. This CDR3 has 14 amino acids. Losses at the gene ends were 5 bases for V and 6 bases for J; bases not matched to a gene: 10. Germline V gene sequence: CDR1 PRHDT, CDR2 FYEKMQ (reference sequence). The DNA of the CDR3 is TGTGCCAGCAGCCCGAACCGGGACAGAGCCGAGCAGTACTTC. It codes for CASSPNRDRAEQYF.

The rearrangement uses TRBV20-1 and TRBJ2-3; D is perhaps TRBD1 or TRBD2 (5 bases each). Germline loops: CDR1 DFQATT, CDR2 SNEGSKA (reference sequence). Trimming removed 2 bases from V and 0 bases from J, with 6 bases in between. This CDR3 spans 13 amino acids. CDR3 nucleotide sequence: TGCAGTGCTAGATGGGACAGCACAGATACGCAGTATTTT. Protein sequence: CSARWDSTDTQYF.

The chain uses TRBV20-1 and TRBJ1-6; maybe TRBD1 (5 bases). The CDR3 consists of 15 residues. CDR1 DFQATT and CDR2 SNEGSKA come from the germline V gene (reference sequence). The germline V and J ends were trimmed by 2 bases and 10 bases, with 18 bases remaining between them. The CDR3 nucleotides are TGCAGTGCTAGACCACAGGATCTTTTGAGGTCACCCCTCCACTTT. This codes for CSARPQDLLRSPLHF.

J is TRBJ2-5 and V is TRBV7-2; 7 positions match TRBD2. There are 15 residues in the CDR3. V lost 1 base, J lost 5 bases, and 7 bases stayed unmatched. In germline, CDR1 is SGHTA, CDR2 FQGNSA. Written as DNA, the CDR3 is TGTGCCAGCAGCTTAGTCGGGGGGAGTGGGGAGACCCAGTACTTC. As protein: CASSLVGGSGETQYF.